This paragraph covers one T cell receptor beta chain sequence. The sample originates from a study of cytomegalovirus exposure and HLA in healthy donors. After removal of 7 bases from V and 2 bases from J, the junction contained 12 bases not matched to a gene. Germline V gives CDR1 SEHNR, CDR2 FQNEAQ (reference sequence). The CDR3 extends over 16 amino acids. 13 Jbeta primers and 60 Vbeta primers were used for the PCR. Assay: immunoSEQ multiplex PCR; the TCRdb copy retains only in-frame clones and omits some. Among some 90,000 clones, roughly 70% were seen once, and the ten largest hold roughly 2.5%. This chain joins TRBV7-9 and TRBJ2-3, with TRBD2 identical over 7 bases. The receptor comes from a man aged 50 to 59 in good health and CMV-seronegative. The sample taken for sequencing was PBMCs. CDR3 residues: CASTPPGLADTDTQYF. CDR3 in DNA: TGTGCCAGCACCCCCCCCGGGCTAGCGGACACAGATACGCAGTATTTT. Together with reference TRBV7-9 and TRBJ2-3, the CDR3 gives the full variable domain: DTGVSQNPRHKITKRGQNVTFRCDPISEHNRLYWYRQTLGQGPEFLTYFQNEAQLEKSRLLSDRFSAERPKGSFSTLEIQRTEQGDSAMYLCASTPPGLADTDTQYFGPGTRLTVL.